One and the same sample provided the 26 T cell receptor beta chains below, sequenced in a study of OX40 agonist ivuxolimab in advanced cancers. Repertoires were generated with immunoSEQ multiplex PCR, while TCRdb's copy carries only in-frame clones and drops some. Of fewer than 65,000 clones listed, 80% to 90% are singletons. Specimen: CD4+ or CD8+ T cells sorted from blood, collected in a trial of the OX40 agonist ivuxolimab. Receptors were obtained from an adult with an advanced solid tumor such as melanoma, head and neck, liver or kidney cancer.

In this sample, this clone turned up once. The chain uses TRBV2 and TRBJ1-1, with a possible D match to TRBD1 (5 bases). Germline-derived CDR1 and CDR2 are SNHLY and FYNNEI. Trimming left V 7 bases short and J 7 bases short, with 16 bases between. The CDR3 totals 13 residues. The CDR3 nucleotides are TGTGCCAGCATGACTGGAAGAGGGGATGAAGCTTTCTTT. This codes for CASMTGRGDEAFF.

V usage is TRBV4-1 and J usage is TRBJ1-5; D is uncertain. The CDR3 length is 15 residues. V lost 3 bases, J lost 0 bases, and 9 bases lay in between. Germline-derived CDR1 and CDR2 are MGHRA and YSYEKL. The CDR3 coding sequence is TGCGCCAGCAGCCATACCGGCCCTAGCAATCAGCCCCAGCATTTT. This codes for CASSHTGPSNQPQHF.

The table lists this clone with a few counts. This chain uses TRBV28 with TRBJ2-7; D assignment may be TRBD1 or TRBD2 (5 bases each). CDR3 length: 11 residues. V was clipped by 6 bases and J by 12 bases, with 15 bases between them. In germline, CDR1 is MDHEN, CDR2 SYDVKM. The CDR3 loop is CASRDYRLVYF. As DNA, the CDR3 is TGTGCCAGCAGAGACTACAGGTTGGTGTACTTC.

The chain links TRBV18 to TRBJ2-5, with D perhaps TRBD2 (5 bases). V was trimmed by 3 bases and J by 4 bases, leaving 12 bases between them. This CDR3 has 14 residues. The germline V gene encodes CDR1 KGHSH and CDR2 LQKENI. CDR3 nucleotide sequence: TGTGCCAGCTCACCCCGGAGGACGGTAGAGACCCAGTACTTC. Its translation is CASSPRRTVETQYF.

The chain carries TRBV28 and TRBJ1-1; 9 bases agree with TRBD1. Trimming at V came to 5 bases and at J to 0 bases, leaving 7 bases not matched to a gene. Germline-derived CDR1 and CDR2 are MDHEN and SYDVKM. The CDR3 spans 16 residues. CDR3 DNA sequence: TGTGCCAGCAGTACTCCGGGACAGGGACTGAACACTGAAGCTTTCTTT. It codes for CASSTPGQGLNTEAFF.

This chain links TRBV2 with TRBJ1-1; the match to TRBD1 covers 7 bases. J was trimmed by 4 bases and V by 1 base; bases with no gene match: 6. Germline V gene data show CDR1 as SNHLY and CDR2 as FYNNEI. This CDR3 is built from 15 residues. The DNA of the CDR3 is TGTGCCAGCAGTGAAGTGGGCAGGGGGGGCACTGAAGCTTTCTTT. Protein sequence: CASSEVGRGGTEAFF.

CDR3 loop: CASSRQGSGNTIYF. DNA for the CDR3: TGTGCCAGCAGCCGACAGGGAAGCGGAAACACCATATATTTT. V usage is TRBV14 and J usage is TRBJ1-3, with 7 nucleotides matching TRBD1. V was clipped by 4 bases and J by 4 bases; unmatched bases: 4. The germline V gene has CDR1 SGHDN and CDR2 FVKESK. The CDR3 runs 14 residues.

The chain employs TRBV5-1 and TRBJ2-6; no clear D. Germline CDR1 is SGHRS and CDR2 is YFSETQ. The CDR3 is made up of 17 amino acids. Trimming removed 2 bases from V and 0 bases from J, with 12 bases in between. CDR3 DNA: TGCGCCAGCAGCTTCGGCAGGCATAACTCTGGGGCCAACGTCCTGACTTTC. Its protein is CASSFGRHNSGANVLTF.

As regards this clone: The sample has other DNA sequences that encode this CDR3 too. The chain links TRBV5-1 to TRBJ1-2; D gene unclear. Trimming stripped 0 bases from V and 2 bases from J, with 8 bases between. Germline CDR1 reads SGHRS; CDR2 reads YFSETQ. The CDR3 length is 14 residues. The CDR3 nucleotides are TGCGCCAGCAGCTTGGGGGATGGGAACTATGGCTACACCTTC. Translating gives CASSLGDGNYGYTF.

V gene TRBV2 combines with J gene TRBJ2-5, with 7 bases that match TRBD2. TRBJ2-7 matches the DNA end more closely, so the J call is doubtful. The CDR3 sequence is 13 residues long. CDR1 and CDR2 (germline): SNHLY, FYNNEI. The CDR3 is CASTRAGDYEQYF. The CDR3 DNA reads TGTGCCAGCACCAGGGCGGGAGACTACGAGCAGTACTTC.

This clone was observed a single time. This sequence joins TRBV2 and TRBJ1-4, with D uncertain. The CDR3 is 13 amino acids. CDR1 is SNHLY and CDR2 is FYNNEI in the germline V gene. V lost 9 bases and J lost 5, with 13 bases in between. CDR3 loop: CASEPPSNEKLFF. CDR3 coding DNA: TGTGCCAGTGAGCCTCCTTCGAATGAAAAACTGTTTTTT. The full variable domain, in which reference TRBV2 and TRBJ1-4 provide the parts outside the CDR3, is EPEVTQTPSHQVTQMGQEVILRCVPISNHLYFYWYRQILGQKVEFLVSFYNNEISEKSEIFDDQFSVERPDGSNFTLKIRSTKLEDSAMYFCASEPPSNEKLFFGSGTQLSVL.

This clone appeared a single time. This chain connects TRBV9 to TRBJ2-1; D remains unclear. Trimming took off 4 bases at V and 7 bases at J, with 15 bases between the two ends. The CDR3 is made up of 14 amino acids. Per the germline V gene, CDR1 is SGDLS and CDR2 is YYNGEE. The CDR3, as DNA: TGTGCCAGCAGCCCCCGAGGTGCCTCAAATGAGCAGTTCTTC. Encoded protein: CASSPRGASNEQFF.

The CDR3 DNA sequence: TGTGCCAGCTACGCTGGAGGGCCCCAGCATTTT. Its protein is CASYAGGPQHF. This chain links TRBV28 with TRBJ1-5; D is ambiguous. Per germline, CDR1 MDHEN and CDR2 SYDVKM. CDR3 length: 11 residues. V lost 8 bases to trimming and J lost 9 bases, with 11 bases between them.

The chain employs TRBV27 and TRBJ2-7, with 15 bases fitting TRBD2. V lost 2 bases, J lost 1 base, and 3 bases stayed unmatched. The germline CDR1 and CDR2 sequences are MNHEY and SMNVEV (reference sequence). The length of the CDR3 is 17 residues. CDR3 amino acids: CASSLGLAGGLSYEQYF. CDR3 DNA sequence: TGTGCCAGCAGTTTAGGACTAGCGGGAGGGTTATCCTACGAGCAGTACTTC.

This rearrangement joins TRBV5-1 to TRBJ1-4, with D perhaps matching TRBD1 (6 bases). The V end was cut by 0 bases, the J end by 1 base, with 7 bases between. CDR1 is SGHRS and CDR2 is YFSETQ in the germline V gene. The CDR3 consists of 15 residues. The CDR3 region is CASSLEGGTNEKLFF. As DNA, the CDR3 is TGCGCCAGCAGCTTGGAGGGGGGAACTAATGAAAAACTGTTTTTT.

This clone appeared once. The CDR3 DNA is TGTGCCAGTAGTATAGCCACGACAGGCATGAACACTGAAGCTTTCTTT. It encodes CASSIATTGMNTEAFF. The V call is TRBV19, the J call TRBJ1-1; D is possibly TRBD1 (6 bases). The CDR3 sequence is 16 residues long. Germline CDR1 LNHDA, CDR2 SQIVND (reference sequence). Deletions cut 1 base from V and 0 bases from J, with 12 bases between.

The chain recombines TRBV19 with TRBJ2-5; unclear D gene. The CDR3 sequence is 14 residues long. V was pared by 6 bases and J by 5 bases, with 16 bases between. CDR1 is LNHDA and CDR2 is SQIVND in the germline V gene (reference sequence). The CDR3 protein is CASSLGPPGETQYF. For the CDR3, the DNA is TGTGCCAGTAGCCTCGGACCACCTGGGGAGACCCAGTACTTC.

J is TRBJ1-6 and V is TRBV5-1; D is possibly TRBD1 (6 bases). Germline lookup yields CDR1 SGHRS and CDR2 YFSETQ. The V and J ends lost 0 bases and 8 bases respectively, with 9 bases between them. The CDR3 consists of 14 residues. The CDR3 protein is CASSLGTVDSPLHF. DNA for the CDR3: TGCGCCAGCAGCTTGGGGACAGTTGATTCACCCCTCCACTTT.

The V call is TRBV7-2, the J call TRBJ1-5; no definite D call. Germline V gives CDR1 SGHTA, CDR2 FQGNSA. The CDR3 extends over 17 amino acids. Trimming removed 5 bases at V and 2 bases at J, with 19 bases between. The CDR3 region is CASSERPGLAGNQPQHF. CDR3 bases: TGTGCCAGCAGCGAACGACCCGGGCTCGCGGGCAATCAGCCCCAGCATTTT.

The V call is TRBV5-4, the J call TRBJ1-2, with 9 bases lining up with TRBD1. Germline assignment: CDR1 SGHNT and CDR2 YYREEE (reference sequence). V dropped 4 bases and J dropped 7; count of bases not matched to a gene: 14. The CDR3 is 16 residues long. CDR3 region: CASSRKDGTGKIGYTF. CDR3 nucleotide sequence: TGTGCCAGCAGCCGAAAGGATGGGACAGGGAAAATTGGCTACACCTTC. The full variable domain, completed using reference TRBV5-4 and TRBJ1-2, is ETGVTQSPTHLIKTRGQQVTLRCSSQSGHNTVSWYQQALGQGPQFIFQYYREEENGRGNFPPRFSGLQFPNYSSELNVNALELDDSALYLCASSRKDGTGKIGYTFGSGTRLTVV.

The table lists this clone with a few counts. This sequence joins TRBV5-6 and TRBJ2-3; 7 bases agree with TRBD1. The CDR3 loop spans 16 amino acids. Germline-derived CDR1 and CDR2 are SGHDT and YYEEEE. V trimming: 2 bases; J trimming: 2 bases; junction bases outside the gene matches: 8. The CDR3 loop is CASSLKQGYHTDTQYF. The CDR3 region has the DNA TGTGCCAGCAGCTTAAAACAGGGGTACCACACAGATACGCAGTATTTT.

This chain links TRBV9 with TRBJ1-2; the D is unclear. V lost 0 bases and J 7 bases, leaving 16 bases between the germline ends. The CDR3 runs 15 residues. Per the germline V gene, CDR1 is SGDLS and CDR2 is YYNGEE. In nucleotides, the CDR3 is TGTGCCAGCAGCGTAGCGATGGCTCAGGAGGCTGGCTACACCTTC. It yields the protein CASSVAMAQEAGYTF.

The V call is TRBV14, the J call TRBJ1-2; D gene ambiguous. The CDR3 is 14 amino acids. Germline lookup yields CDR1 SGHDN and CDR2 FVKESK. Trimming pared 1 base from V and 1 base from J, leaving 7 bases between. CDR3 in DNA: TGTGCCAGCAGCCAAGTTGACGGTAACTATGGCTACACCTTC. This sequence encodes CASSQVDGNYGYTF. The entire variable domain, with the rest obtained from reference TRBV14 and TRBJ1-2, is as follows: EAGVTQFPSHSVIEKGQTVTLRCDPISGHDNLYWYRRVMGKEIKFLLHFVKESKQDESGMPNNRFLAERTGGTYSTLKVQPAELEDSGVYFCASSQVDGNYGYTFGSGTRLTVV.

The gene calls are TRBV4-1 and TRBJ1-1; D gene ambiguous. Germline CDR1 is MGHRA and CDR2 is YSYEKL. The V end was cut by 6 bases, the J end by 8 bases, with 13 bases between. This CDR3 region has 12 residues. The CDR3 nucleotides are TGCGCCAGCAGACCTGGCGGAGGGGAAGCTTTCTTT. Translation gives CASRPGGGEAFF.

The J gene is TRBJ1-3, the V gene TRBV5-1; D is possibly TRBD1 (5 bases). The germline V gene encodes CDR1 SGHRS and CDR2 YFSETQ. The V end lost 0 bases, the J end lost 2 bases, and 18 bases lay between the germline ends. This CDR3 has 18 residues. The CDR3: CASSLEPGIRVPGNTIYF. The CDR3 coding sequence is TGCGCCAGCAGCTTGGAACCAGGGATTAGAGTTCCTGGAAACACCATATATTTT.

This chain links TRBV19 with TRBJ1-1; 8 bases align to TRBD1. The CDR3 length is 14 residues. Germline V gives CDR1 LNHDA, CDR2 SQIVND (reference sequence). V lost 3 bases, J lost 4 bases, and 4 bases stayed unmatched. This CDR3 is CASSMTGAGTEAFF. In DNA, the CDR3 is TGTGCCAGTAGTATGACAGGGGCGGGCACTGAAGCTTTCTTT.